The rows below give T cell receptor beta chains drawn from one sample of a study of blood T cell repertoires in COVID-19. Clones were read by immunoSEQ multiplex PCR, and TCRdb kept only the in-frame ones, dropping some. The table lists fewer than 250,000 clones, 83% of them singletons. Sequenced input: peripheral blood. These receptors all stem from a human donor in a cohort sampled during active COVID-19. Each CDR3 is given with its conserved first and last residue. The order of the fields is D gene, J gene, V gene, clone size, CDR3 DNA, CDR3 protein. A D gene is named only where the DNA matches it firmly. Not every row has a clone size; where given, it reads once, few, many or a size class.

TRBD1 | TRBJ2-1 | TRBV7-9 | - | TGTGCCAGCAGCGGGACAGGGACTATTAGCTCCTACAATGAGCAGTTCTTC | CASSGTGTISSYNEQFF
- | TRBJ2-3 | TRBV7-9 | - | TGTGCCGGGCCCCCGGTTGCGCAGTATTTT | CAGPPVAQYF
- | TRBJ2-7 | TRBV27 | - | TGTGCCAGCAGTTTATCGTCAGGGGCCTACGAGCAGTACTTC | CASSLSSGAYEQYF
- | TRBJ2-3 | TRBV27 | - | TGTGCCAGCAGTTTCCGGCTCCTAGGCACAGATACGCAGTATTTT | CASSFRLLGTDTQYF
- | TRBJ1-2 | TRBV28 | many | TGTGCCAGCAGTTTAGGCCAGGTCGATGGCTACACCTTC | CASSLGQVDGYTF
TRBD1 | TRBJ2-5 | TRBV24-1 | - | TGTGCCTGCTCTTACAGGGGCCCTTCAGAGACCCAGTACTTC | CACSYRGPSETQYF
- | TRBJ2-1 | TRBV5-1 | - | TGCGCCAGCAGCTTGTCGGGGAGTAACCTCTACAATGAGCAGTTCTTC | CASSLSGSNLYNEQFF
- | TRBJ2-2 | TRBV15 | - | TGTGCCACCGGAGTCTCAAGGACCGGGGAGCTGTTTTTT | CATGVSRTGELFF
TRBD2 | TRBJ2-3 | TRBV7-9 | - | TGTGCCAGCAGCGTCTCGTCGCGGGGGGGGCCAGATACGCAGTATTTT | CASSVSSRGGPDTQYF
- | TRBJ2-2 | TRBV10-3 | once | TGTGCCATCTCGGGGAGATCTGACACCGGGGAGCTGTTTTTT | CAISGRSDTGELFF
TRBD1 | TRBJ1-6 | TRBV5-5 | - | TGTGCCAGCAGCCCCGGGACAGGGACTTCACCCCTCCACTTT | CASSPGTGTSPLHF
- | TRBJ2-6 | TRBV4-2 | - | TGTGCCAGCAGCCAAGTATATCGGCAGGCACCCTCTGGGGCCAACGTCCTGACTTTC | CASSQVYRQAPSGANVLTF
- | TRBJ1-3 | TRBV10-2 | - | TGCGCCAGCAGCGCGGCAGTCTCGGGAAACACCATATATTTT | CASSAAVSGNTIYF
TRBD2 | TRBJ2-7 | TRBV5-1 | - | TGCGCCAGTCAGCCGGCGGGGGGGCGGATTTACGAGCAGTACTTC | CASQPAGGRIYEQYF
TRBD2 | TRBJ2-3 | TRBV7-2 | - | TGTGCCAGCAGCACCCGCGGGACTAGCGACACAGATACGCAGTATTTT | CASSTRGTSDTDTQYF
- | TRBJ1-2 | TRBV6-1 | few | TGTGCCAGCAGTGAATGGGACACCTGGAGCGATTATGGCTACACCTTC | CASSEWDTWSDYGYTF
TRBD1 | TRBJ1-1 | TRBV18 | - | TGTGCCAGCTCACCAGGGACAGGGAGGGACACTGAAGCTTTCTTT | CASSPGTGRDTEAFF
- | TRBJ2-5 | TRBV29-1 | - | TGCAGCCACTTGGAATGGGCTCGCGAGACCCAGTACTTC | CSHLEWARETQYF
TRBD1 | TRBJ2-1 | TRBV5-1 | - | TGCGCCAGCAGCTTATCCGGGACAGCATACAATGAGCAGTTCTTC | CASSLSGTAYNEQFF
TRBD1 | TRBJ2-5 | TRBV29-1 | - | TGCAGCGTCGCTAAAGGGACAGGGCCTCAAGAGACCCAGTACTTC | CSVAKGTGPQETQYF
- | TRBJ2-5 | TRBV19 | - | TGTGCCAGTAGAAAGGGAGGAGCGGCAAAAGAGACCCAGTACTTC | CASRKGGAAKETQYF
TRBD2 | TRBJ2-5 | TRBV18 | - | TGTGCCAGCTCACCACCAGCGGGGGGAATACAAGAGACCCAGTACTTC | CASSPPAGGIQETQYF
- | TRBJ1-4 | TRBV30 | - | TGTGCCTGGAGTCAAGGCGGTGAAAAACTGTTTTTT | CAWSQGGEKLFF
TRBD2 | TRBJ2-6 | TRBV7-9 | - | TGTGCCAGCAGCCGAAGCGGGGCTCCTGGGGCCAACGTCCTGACTTTC | CASSRSGAPGANVLTF
- | TRBJ1-5 | TRBV6-5 | - | TGTGCCAGCAGTTGTCCAGGGCCGGGGGATTTT | CASSCPGPGDF